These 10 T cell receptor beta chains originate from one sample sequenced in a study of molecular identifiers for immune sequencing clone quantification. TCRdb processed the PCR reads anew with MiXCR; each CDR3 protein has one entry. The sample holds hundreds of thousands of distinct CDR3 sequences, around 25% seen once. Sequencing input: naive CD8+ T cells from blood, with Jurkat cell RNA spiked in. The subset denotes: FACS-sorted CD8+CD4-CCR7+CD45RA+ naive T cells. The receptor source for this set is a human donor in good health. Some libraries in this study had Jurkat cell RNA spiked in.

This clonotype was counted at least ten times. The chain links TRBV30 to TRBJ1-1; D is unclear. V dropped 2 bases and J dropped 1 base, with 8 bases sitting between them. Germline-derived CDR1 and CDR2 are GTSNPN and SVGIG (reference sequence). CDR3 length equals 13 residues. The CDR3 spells CAWSRIGNTEAFF. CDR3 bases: TGTGCCTGGAGTCGGATCGGGAACACTGAAGCTTTCTTT.

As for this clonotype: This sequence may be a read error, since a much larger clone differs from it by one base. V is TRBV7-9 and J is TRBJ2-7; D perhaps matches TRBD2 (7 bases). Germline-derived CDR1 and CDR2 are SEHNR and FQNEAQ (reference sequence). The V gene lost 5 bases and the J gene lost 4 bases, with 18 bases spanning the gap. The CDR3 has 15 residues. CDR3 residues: CASSPWDGGLYEQYF. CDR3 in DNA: TGTGCCAGCAGCCCTTGGGACGGGGGGCTGTACGAGCAGTACTTC.

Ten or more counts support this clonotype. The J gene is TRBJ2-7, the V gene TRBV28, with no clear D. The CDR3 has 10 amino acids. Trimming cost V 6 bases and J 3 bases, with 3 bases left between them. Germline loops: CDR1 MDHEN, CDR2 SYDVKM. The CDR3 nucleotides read TGTGCCAGCAGCAACTACGAGCAGTACTTC. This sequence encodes CASSNYEQYF.

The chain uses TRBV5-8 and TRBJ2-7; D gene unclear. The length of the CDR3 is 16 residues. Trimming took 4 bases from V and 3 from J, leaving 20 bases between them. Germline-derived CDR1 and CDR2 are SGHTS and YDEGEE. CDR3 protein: CASSQLGGSVDYEQYF. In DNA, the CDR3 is TGTGCCAGCAGCCAGCTCGGTGGGTCCGTTGACTACGAGCAGTACTTC. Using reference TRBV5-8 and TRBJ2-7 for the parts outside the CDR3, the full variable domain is EAGVTQSPTHLIKTRGQQATLRCSPISGHTSVYWYQQALGLGLQFLLWYDEGEERNRGNFPPRFSGRQFPNYSSELNVNALELEDSALYLCASSQLGGSVDYEQYFGPGTRLTVT.

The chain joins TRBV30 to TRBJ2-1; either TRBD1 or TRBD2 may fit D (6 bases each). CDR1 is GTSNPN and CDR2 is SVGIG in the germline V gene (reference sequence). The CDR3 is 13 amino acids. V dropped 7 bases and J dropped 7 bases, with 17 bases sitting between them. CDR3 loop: CALGGSFLNEQFF. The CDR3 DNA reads TGTGCCTTGGGGGGCAGTTTTCTTAATGAGCAGTTCTTC. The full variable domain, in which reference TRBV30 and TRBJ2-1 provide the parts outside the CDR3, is SQTIHQWPATLVQPVGSPLSLECTVEGTSNPNLYWYRQAAGRGLQLLFYSVGIGQISSEVPQNLSASRPQDRQFILSSKKLLLSDSGFYLCALGGSFLNEQFFGPGTRLTVL.

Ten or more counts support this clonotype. The CDR3: CSVEGSGAETGELFF. The DNA for the CDR3 is TGCAGCGTTGAAGGGAGCGGAGCGGAAACCGGGGAGCTGTTTTTT. V usage is TRBV29-1 and J usage is TRBJ2-2; D is perhaps TRBD2 (5 bases). CDR1 is SQVTM and CDR2 is ANQGSEA in the germline V gene. This CDR3 has 15 amino acids. V lost 1 base, J lost 5 bases, and 14 bases lay in between.

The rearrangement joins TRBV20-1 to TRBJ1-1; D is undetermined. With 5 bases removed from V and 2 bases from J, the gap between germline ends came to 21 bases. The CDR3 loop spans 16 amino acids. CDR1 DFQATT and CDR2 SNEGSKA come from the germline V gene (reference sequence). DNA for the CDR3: TGCAGTGCTCCCCGAAAGACCACTTACATAAACACTGAAGCTTTCTTT. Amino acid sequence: CSAPRKTTYINTEAFF.

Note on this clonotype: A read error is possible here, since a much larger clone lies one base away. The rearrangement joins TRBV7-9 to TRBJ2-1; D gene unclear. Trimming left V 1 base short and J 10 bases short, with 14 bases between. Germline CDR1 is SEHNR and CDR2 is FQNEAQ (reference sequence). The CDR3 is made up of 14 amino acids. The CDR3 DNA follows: TGTGCCAGCAGCTTAGTTCGGGTGCCCTACGAGCAGTTCTTC. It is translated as CASSLVRVPYEQFF.

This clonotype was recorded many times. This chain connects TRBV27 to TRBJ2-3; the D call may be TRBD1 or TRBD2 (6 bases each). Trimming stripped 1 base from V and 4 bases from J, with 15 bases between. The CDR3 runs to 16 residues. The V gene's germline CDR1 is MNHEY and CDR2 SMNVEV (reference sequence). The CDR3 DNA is TGTGCCAGCAGTTTATTCGGGGGCGCCTTTGCAGATACGCAGTATTTT. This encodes CASSLFGGAFADTQYF.

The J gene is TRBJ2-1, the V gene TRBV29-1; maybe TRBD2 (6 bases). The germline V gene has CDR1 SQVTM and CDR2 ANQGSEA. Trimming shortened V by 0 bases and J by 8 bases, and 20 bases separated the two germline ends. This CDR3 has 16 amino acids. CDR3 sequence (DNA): TGCAGCGTTGAAGATCAATACGGCGGGGTTTTTGATGAGCAGTTCTTC. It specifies CSVEDQYGGVFDEQFF.